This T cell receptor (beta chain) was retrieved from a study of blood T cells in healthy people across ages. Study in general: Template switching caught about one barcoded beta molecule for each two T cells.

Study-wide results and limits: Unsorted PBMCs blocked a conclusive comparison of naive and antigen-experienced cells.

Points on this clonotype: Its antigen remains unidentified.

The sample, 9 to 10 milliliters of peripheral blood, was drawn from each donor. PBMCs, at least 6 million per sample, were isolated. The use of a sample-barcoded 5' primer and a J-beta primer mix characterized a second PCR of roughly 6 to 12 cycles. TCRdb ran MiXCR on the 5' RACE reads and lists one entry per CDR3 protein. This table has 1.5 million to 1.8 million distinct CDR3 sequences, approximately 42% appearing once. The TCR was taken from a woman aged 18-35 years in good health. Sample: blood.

The CDR3 nucleotides are TGTGCCAGCAGCGCCGGACAGCCTGTCTCCGAAAAACTGTTTTTT. Translated, it gives CASSAGQPVSEKLFF. The chain employs TRBV5-6 and TRBJ1-4, with a tentative D call TRBD1 (6 bases). Per germline, CDR1 SGHDT and CDR2 YYEEEE. The CDR3 sequence is 15 residues long. The V end lost 4 bases, the J end lost 8 bases, and 18 bases lay between the germline ends.